The rows below give T cell receptor beta chains drawn from one sample of a study of T cells after yellow fever vaccination. TCRdb re-called the 5' RACE reads with MiXCR, one entry per CDR3 protein. The repertoire holds 170,000 or so distinct CDR3 sequences, roughly 6.2% seen once, with about 2.8% in the top ten. This specimen consisted of CD4+ T cells sorted from PBMCs, obtained on the day of the first yellow fever vaccination. The receptors come from a man between 18 and 29 years old who received the YFV17D yellow fever vaccine. Both conserved end residues are part of each CDR3. D genes are given only for firm matches.

V | D | CDR3
TRBV4-1 | TRBD1 | CASSLDRGFNQPQHF
TRBV3-1 | TRBD1 | CASSQGECGTGYF
TRBV3-1 | TRBD2 | CASSQRLATDTQYF
TRBV11-3 | - | CASSLADQETQYF
TRBV9 | TRBD2 | CASSSRGLAGSPSSTDTQYF
TRBV19 | - | CATAFRDSTDTQYF
TRBV20-1 | - | CSARVSGMSTEAFF
TRBV20-1 | TRBD1 | CSARGQVSYEQYF
TRBV24-1 | TRBD2 | CATSDPGTSGYYNEQFF
TRBV15 | - | CATSSRALNQPQHF
TRBV20-1 | - | CSAPSGSGANVLTF
TRBV5-1 | - | CASSLDPTDTQYF
TRBV9 | - | CASSEWKNTEAFF
TRBV25-1 | - | CASSEYTGAGANVLTF
TRBV28 | - | CAAHSGANVLTF
TRBV11-2 | - | CASRIPGRGAYNEQFF
TRBV5-5 | - | CASSLADPRSGQFF
TRBV5-1 | - | CASSWYGNTEAFF
TRBV6-2/TRBV6-3 | - | CASSPSRAPPYNEQFF
TRBV20-1 | - | CSAILVPGEETQYF
TRBV9 | - | CASSFRTTLDTDTQYF
TRBV7-9 | TRBD2 | CASSSSGNEQFF
TRBV5-1 | TRBD1 | CASTSGQAQETQYF